Shown below are 23 T cell receptor beta chains from a single sample sequenced in a study of blood T cell repertoires in COVID-19. Some clones are missing from TCRdb's copy, which holds only in-frame ones; the method was immunoSEQ multiplex PCR. The profile shows 300,000 to 450,000 clones, approximately 87% of them singletons. The sequencing sample was made of peripheral blood. The receptors here all came from a woman aged 30 to 39 with COVID-19, enrolled during active disease.

The count of this clone is one. V usage is TRBV30 and J usage is TRBJ1-4; TRBD1 matches at 11 bases. Germline CDR1 and CDR2: GTSNPN and SVGIG (reference sequence). There are 19 residues in the CDR3. Unmatched junction bases numbered 14, after V lost 2 bases and J lost 3 bases. The CDR3 nucleotides read TGTGCCTGGAGTATTACAAGGACAGGGGGCGTCGAGGCTAATGAAAAACTGTTTTTT. Translation: CAWSITRTGGVEANEKLFF.

This clone was seen once. The rearrangement uses TRBV10-2 and TRBJ1-5, with TRBD1 identical over 7 bases. The CDR3 sequence is 14 residues long. V lost 8 bases, J lost 5 bases, and 9 bases stayed unmatched. Germline CDR1 and CDR2: WSHSY and SAAADI. The CDR3 reads CASGLRQGDQPQHF. DNA for the CDR3: TGCGCCAGCGGATTAAGACAGGGCGATCAGCCCCAGCATTTT.

The V call is TRBV28, the J call TRBJ2-4; D ambiguous. Germline V CDR1 and CDR2: MDHEN, SYDVKM. The V end lost 5 bases, the J end lost 0 bases, and 14 bases lay between the germline ends. The CDR3 spans 16 residues. CDR3 region: CASSLPGGLAKNIQYF. As DNA, the CDR3 is TGTGCCAGCAGTCTTCCGGGTGGCCTAGCCAAAAACATTCAGTACTTC.

The chain combines TRBV6-1 with TRBJ1-5; possibly TRBD1 for D (6 bases). CDR1 and CDR2 from the germline V gene are MNHNS and SASEGT. Trimming took 0 bases from V and 4 from J, leaving 13 bases between them. The CDR3 loop spans 16 amino acids. CDR3 coding DNA: TGTGCCAGCAGTGAAGCGGGGACACCAAGGAATCAGCCCCAGCATTTT. As protein: CASSEAGTPRNQPQHF.

The V call is TRBV24-1, the J call TRBJ2-2, with D uncertain. The CDR3 contains 16 residues. Per the germline V gene, CDR1 is KGHDR and CDR2 is SFDVKD. V shed 6 bases and J shed 5 bases, with 18 bases lying between them. The DNA for the CDR3 is TGTGCCACCAGTTCAAGTTCCGACACCCGAACCGGGGAGCTGTTTTTT. It yields the protein CATSSSSDTRTGELFF.

This rearrangement joins TRBV6-5 to TRBJ2-5, with D possibly being TRBD1 (6 bases). This CDR3 contains 15 residues. Germline loops: CDR1 MNHEY, CDR2 SVGAGI. V lost 2 bases and J lost 5, with 15 bases in between. In nucleotides, the CDR3 is TGTGCCAGCAGTTACAGGGGGAGTTTTGGCGAGACCCAGTACTTC. Translated, it gives CASSYRGSFGETQYF.

V usage is TRBV10-3 and J usage is TRBJ2-5, with D possibly being TRBD1 (5 bases). From germline, CDR1 is ENHRY and CDR2 SYGVKD. The CDR3 consists of 14 residues. The V end lost 3 bases, the J end lost 4 bases, and 12 bases lay between the germline ends. CDR3 protein: CAISDDSLRETQYF. The CDR3 DNA reads TGTGCCATCAGTGACGACAGCCTCCGAGAGACCCAGTACTTC.

This rearrangement joins TRBV12-5 to TRBJ1-3; 10 bases align to TRBD1. This CDR3 is built from 17 residues. Looked up from germline, CDR1 is LGHNT and CDR2 is FRNRAP. V gave up 2 bases and J gave up 7 bases; unmatched junction bases: 11. The CDR3 DNA is TGTGCTAGTGGTTTGATTCCCCGGGACAGGGGCTGGAACACCATATATTTT. Protein product: CASGLIPRDRGWNTIYF.

The chain links TRBV9 to TRBJ1-1; tentatively, D is TRBD1 (6 bases). CDR3 length equals 19 residues. The germline V gene encodes CDR1 SGDLS and CDR2 YYNGEE. Trimming took off 4 bases at V and 6 bases at J, with 31 bases between the two ends. CDR3 amino acids: CASSRQVSTNIVGTAEAFF. In DNA, the CDR3 is TGTGCCAGCAGCAGACAGGTCTCTACTAACATTGTGGGGACGGCTGAAGCTTTCTTT. Full variable domain (missing parts from reference TRBV9 and TRBJ1-1): DSGVTQTPKHLITATGQRVTLRCSPRSGDLSVYWYQQSLDQGLQFLIQYYNGEERAKGNILERFSAQQFPDLHSELNLSSLELGDSALYFCASSRQVSTNIVGTAEAFFGQGTRLTVV.

The rearrangement links TRBV4-1 to TRBJ2-7; TRBD2 agrees at 10 bases. Germline V CDR1 and CDR2: MGHRA, YSYEKL. The CDR3 covers 16 residues. V trimming: 1 base; J trimming: 4 bases; junction bases outside the gene matches: 7. The CDR3 DNA reads TGCGCCAGCAGCCAAGTAGGGCCTAGCGGGAGTTACGAGCAGTACTTC. Protein product: CASSQVGPSGSYEQYF.

The rearrangement joins TRBV11-2 to TRBJ2-7; D uncertain. Germline V gives CDR1 SGHAT, CDR2 FQNNGV. V lost 7 bases and J 5 bases, leaving 12 bases between the germline ends. There are 12 residues in the CDR3. Written as DNA, the CDR3 is TGTGCCAGCACGGCGCGCGCGGACGAGCAGTACTTC. Amino acid sequence: CASTARADEQYF.

The V gene is TRBV5-1, the J gene TRBJ2-7; 14 nucleotides match TRBD2. V lost 7 bases to trimming and J lost 5 bases; unmatched junction nucleotides: 5. CDR1 is SGHRS, CDR2 YFSETQ, per germline. This CDR3 comprises 14 residues. The CDR3 region is CASGGTSGRHEQYF. DNA of the CDR3: TGCGCCAGCGGTGGGACTAGCGGGAGACACGAGCAGTACTTC.

The chain recombines TRBV2 with TRBJ2-7; TRBD1 is a possible D gene (5 bases). The V end lost 10 bases, the J end lost 0 bases, and 16 bases lay between the germline ends. This CDR3 spans 14 amino acids. CDR1 is SNHLY, CDR2 FYNNEI, per germline. Written as DNA, the CDR3 is TGTGCCACCACGACCAGGACAAACTCCTACGAGCAGTACTTC. Residues: CATTTRTNSYEQYF. Together with reference TRBV2 and TRBJ2-7, the CDR3 gives the full variable domain: EPEVTQTPSHQVTQMGQEVILRCVPISNHLYFYWYRQILGQKVEFLVSFYNNEISEKSEIFDDQFSVERPDGSNFTLKIRSTKLEDSAMYFCATTTRTNSYEQYFGPGTRLTVT.

This clone was picked up a small number of times. This chain joins TRBV6-5 and TRBJ1-3; the match to TRBD1 covers 8 bases. In germline, CDR1 is MNHEY, CDR2 SVGAGI. V lost 8 bases to trimming and J lost 4 bases; unmatched junction nucleotides: 7. CDR3 length: 14 residues. The CDR3 here is CASRRGPGGNTIYF. The CDR3 coding sequence is TGTGCCAGCCGCAGGGGGCCGGGCGGAAACACCATATATTTT.

The chain employs TRBV6-5 and TRBJ2-7, with 9 positions matching TRBD2. This CDR3 region has 16 residues. Trimming removed 0 bases from V and 6 bases from J; junction bases left unmatched: 9. Germline lookup yields CDR1 MNHEY and CDR2 SVGAGI. The CDR3 coding sequence is TGTGCCAGCAGTTACTCCCCGGCGGGAGGGTTCTCCGAGCAGTACTTC. Translation: CASSYSPAGGFSEQYF.

This chain links TRBV28 with TRBJ2-7; TRBD2 matches at 13 bases. J gave up 2 bases and V 3 bases, and 4 bases lay outside the gene matches. The CDR3 contains 16 residues. Germline-derived CDR1 and CDR2 are MDHEN and SYDVKM. This CDR3 is CASSFPGLAGTYEQYF. The CDR3 DNA reads as TGTGCCAGCAGTTTCCCGGGACTAGCGGGAACCTACGAGCAGTACTTC. The variable domain in full, with the rest retrieved from reference TRBV28 and TRBJ2-7, is DVKVTQSSRYLVKRTGEKVFLECVQDMDHENMFWYRQDPGLGLRLIYFSYDVKMKEKGDIPEGYSVSREKKERFSLILESASTNQTSMYLCASSFPGLAGTYEQYFGPGTRLTVT.

The CDR3 is CASRKFRGQASDTQYF. CDR3 sequence (DNA): TGTGCCAGCAGAAAGTTCCGGGGACAGGCTTCAGATACGCAGTATTTT. The chain employs TRBV27 and TRBJ2-3; 8 nucleotides match TRBD1. CDR1 is MNHEY and CDR2 is SMNVEV in the germline V gene (reference sequence). V shed 6 bases, J shed 4 bases, and the junction held 12 bases outside the gene matches. The CDR3 is made up of 16 amino acids.

This chain links TRBV24-1 with TRBJ2-2; tentatively, D is TRBD1 (6 bases). The CDR3 contains 15 residues. Germline CDR1 and CDR2: KGHDR and SFDVKD. V shed 1 base and J shed 5 bases, with 10 bases lying between them. CDR3 in DNA: TGTGCCACCAGTGATTTTGGACAGTATACCGGGGAGCTGTTTTTT. Its protein is CATSDFGQYTGELFF.

This clone appeared once. The V gene is TRBV11-3, the J gene TRBJ2-5, with TRBD2 as a possible D gene (6 bases). CDR1 is SGHNT and CDR2 is YENEEA in the germline V gene. The V end lost 1 base, the J end lost 3 bases, and 6 bases lay between the germline ends. The CDR3 totals 13 residues. CDR3 sequence: CASSLGGEETQYF. The CDR3 DNA reads TGTGCCAGCAGCTTAGGGGGGGAAGAGACCCAGTACTTC.

The chain uses TRBV3-1 (or the pseudogene TRBV3-2) and TRBJ2-2, with TRBD2 matching 11 bases. V dropped 6 bases and J dropped 4; count of bases not matched to a gene: 7. Germline CDR1 reads LGHDT; CDR2 reads YNNKEL (reference sequence). This CDR3 comprises 16 residues. CDR3 residues: CASSQQTSGTTGELFF. DNA for the CDR3: TGTGCCAGCAGTCAGCAGACTAGCGGGACCACCGGGGAGCTGTTTTTT.

The chain carries TRBV27 and TRBJ2-1; 10 bases map to TRBD2. CDR1 and CDR2 from the germline V gene are MNHEY and SMNVEV (reference sequence). Unmatched junction bases numbered 8, after V lost 2 bases and J lost 10 bases. The CDR3 is made up of 15 amino acids. The CDR3 loop reads CASSLAASGRGEQFF. In nucleotides, the CDR3 is TGTGCCAGCAGTTTAGCTGCTAGCGGGAGAGGGGAGCAGTTCTTC.

CDR3 sequence (DNA): TGTGCCACCAGTCGATACGGACAGCAATCTGAAAAACTGTTTTTT. This translates into CATSRYGQQSEKLFF. The rearrangement uses TRBV15 and TRBJ1-4; D may be TRBD1 (6 bases). CDR1 is LNHNV and CDR2 is YYDKDF in the germline V gene (reference sequence). There are 15 residues in the CDR3. V was trimmed by 6 bases and J by 7 bases, leaving 18 bases between them.

The gene calls are TRBV11-2 and TRBJ2-1, with a tentative D call TRBD2 (5 bases). The germline V and J ends were trimmed by 2 bases and 9 bases, with 14 bases remaining between them. The CDR3 extends over 14 amino acids. Looked up from germline, CDR1 is SGHAT and CDR2 is FQNNGV. CDR3 amino acids: CASSLNLGVFEQFF. CDR3 nucleotides: TGTGCCAGCAGCTTAAATCTGGGAGTCTTTGAGCAGTTCTTC. The full variable domain, its missing parts supplied by reference TRBV11-2 and TRBJ2-1, is EAGVAQSPRYKIIEKRQSVAFWCNPISGHATLYWYQQILGQGPKLLIQFQNNGVVDDSQLPKDRFSAERLKGVDSTLKIQPAKLEDSAVYLCASSLNLGVFEQFFGPGTRLTVL.